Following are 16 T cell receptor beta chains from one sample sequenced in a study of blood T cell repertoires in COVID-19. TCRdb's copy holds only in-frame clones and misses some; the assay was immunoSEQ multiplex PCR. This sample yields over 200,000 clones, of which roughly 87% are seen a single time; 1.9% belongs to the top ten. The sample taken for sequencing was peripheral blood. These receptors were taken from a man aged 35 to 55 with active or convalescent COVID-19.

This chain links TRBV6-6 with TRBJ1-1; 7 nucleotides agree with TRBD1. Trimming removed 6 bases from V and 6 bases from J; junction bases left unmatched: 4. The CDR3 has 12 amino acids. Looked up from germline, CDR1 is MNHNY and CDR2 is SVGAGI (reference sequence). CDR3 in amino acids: CASSSGTAEAFF. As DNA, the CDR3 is TGTGCCAGCAGCTCAGGGACAGCTGAAGCTTTCTTT.

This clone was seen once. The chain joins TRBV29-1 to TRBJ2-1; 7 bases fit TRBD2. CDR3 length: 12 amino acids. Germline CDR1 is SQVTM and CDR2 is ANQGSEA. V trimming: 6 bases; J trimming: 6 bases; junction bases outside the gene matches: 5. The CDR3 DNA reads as TGCAGCGTCATACTAGCGCGCAATGAGCAGTTCTTC. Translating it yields CSVILARNEQFF.

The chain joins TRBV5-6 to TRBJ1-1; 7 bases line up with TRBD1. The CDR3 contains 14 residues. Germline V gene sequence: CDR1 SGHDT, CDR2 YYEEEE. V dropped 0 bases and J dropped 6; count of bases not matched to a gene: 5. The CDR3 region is CASSLVLQGAEAFF. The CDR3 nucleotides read TGTGCCAGCAGCTTGGTATTGCAGGGGGCTGAAGCTTTCTTT.

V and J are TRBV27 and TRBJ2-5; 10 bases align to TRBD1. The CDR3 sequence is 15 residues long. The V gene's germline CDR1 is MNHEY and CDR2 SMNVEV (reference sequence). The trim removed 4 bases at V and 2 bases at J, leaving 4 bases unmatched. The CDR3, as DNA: TGTGCCAGCAGTTCACCGGGACAGGGGCAAGAGACCCAGTACTTC. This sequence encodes CASSSPGQGQETQYF.

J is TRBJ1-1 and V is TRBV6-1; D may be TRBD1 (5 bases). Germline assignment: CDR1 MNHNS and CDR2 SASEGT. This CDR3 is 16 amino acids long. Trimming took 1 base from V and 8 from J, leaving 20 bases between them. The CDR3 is CASSEEDTGPMGEAFF. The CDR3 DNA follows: TGTGCCAGCAGTGAAGAGGATACAGGCCCTATGGGAGAAGCTTTCTTT.

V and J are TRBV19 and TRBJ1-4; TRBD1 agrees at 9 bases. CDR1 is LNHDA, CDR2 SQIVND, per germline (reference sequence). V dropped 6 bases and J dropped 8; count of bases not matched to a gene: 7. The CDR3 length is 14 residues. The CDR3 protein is CASRQTGGGEKLFF. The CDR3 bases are TGTGCCAGTAGACAGACAGGGGGTGGCGAAAAACTGTTTTTT. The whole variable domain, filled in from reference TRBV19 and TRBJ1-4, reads DGGITQSPKYLFRKEGQNVTLSCEQNLNHDAMYWYRQDPGQGLRLIYYSQIVNDFQKGDIAEGYSVSREKKESFPLTVTSAQKNPTAFYLCASRQTGGGEKLFFGSGTQLSVL.

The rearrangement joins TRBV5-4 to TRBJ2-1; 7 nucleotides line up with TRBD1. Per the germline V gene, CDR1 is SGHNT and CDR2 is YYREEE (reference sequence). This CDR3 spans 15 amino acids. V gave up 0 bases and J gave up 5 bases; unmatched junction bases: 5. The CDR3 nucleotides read TGTGCCAGCAGCTTGGCCAGACAGGGTCACAATGAGCAGTTCTTC. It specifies CASSLARQGHNEQFF.

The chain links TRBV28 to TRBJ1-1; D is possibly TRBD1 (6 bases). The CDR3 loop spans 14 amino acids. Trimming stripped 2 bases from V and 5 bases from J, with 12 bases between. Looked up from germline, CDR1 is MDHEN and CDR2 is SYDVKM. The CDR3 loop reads CASSLHRAQTEAFF. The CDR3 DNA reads TGTGCCAGCAGTTTACACAGGGCGCAGACTGAAGCTTTCTTT. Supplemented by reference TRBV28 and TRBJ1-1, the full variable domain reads DVKVTQSSRYLVKRTGEKVFLECVQDMDHENMFWYRQDPGLGLRLIYFSYDVKMKEKGDIPEGYSVSREKKERFSLILESASTNQTSMYLCASSLHRAQTEAFFGQGTRLTVV.

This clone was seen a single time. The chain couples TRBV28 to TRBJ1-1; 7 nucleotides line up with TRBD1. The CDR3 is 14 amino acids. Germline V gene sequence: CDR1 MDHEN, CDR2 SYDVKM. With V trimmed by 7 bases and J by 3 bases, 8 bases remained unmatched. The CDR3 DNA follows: TGTGCCAGCACCCCATCGGGACAGTACACTGAAGCTTTCTTT. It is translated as CASTPSGQYTEAFF.

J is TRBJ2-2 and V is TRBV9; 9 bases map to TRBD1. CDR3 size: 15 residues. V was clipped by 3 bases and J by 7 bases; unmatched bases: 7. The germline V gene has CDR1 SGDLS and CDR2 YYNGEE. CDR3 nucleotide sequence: TGTGCCAGCAGCGAGGGGGACAGGGTTGGCGGGGAGCTGTTTTTT. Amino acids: CASSEGDRVGGELFF.

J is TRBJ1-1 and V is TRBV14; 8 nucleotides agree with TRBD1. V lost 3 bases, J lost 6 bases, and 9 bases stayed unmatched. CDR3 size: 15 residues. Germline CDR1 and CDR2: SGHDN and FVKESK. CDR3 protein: CASSHLGDRSPEAFF. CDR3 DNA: TGTGCCAGCAGCCACCTGGGGGACAGGTCCCCTGAAGCTTTCTTT.

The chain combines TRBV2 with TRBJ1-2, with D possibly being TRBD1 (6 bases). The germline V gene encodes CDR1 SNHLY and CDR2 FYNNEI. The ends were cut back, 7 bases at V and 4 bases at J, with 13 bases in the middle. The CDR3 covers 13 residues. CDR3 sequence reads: CASTLGGAYGYTF. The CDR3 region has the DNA TGTGCCAGCACCCTGGGGGGGGCCTATGGCTACACCTTC.

Written as DNA, the CDR3 is TGTGCCAGCAGCGCCATAACAGGTTCCTATGGCTACACCTTC. This sequence encodes CASSAITGSYGYTF. V gene TRBV9 combines with J gene TRBJ1-2; D might be TRBD1 (5 bases). The CDR3 has 14 amino acids. V was clipped by 3 bases and J by 4 bases, with 13 bases between them. Germline CDR1 reads SGDLS; CDR2 reads YYNGEE.

The CDR3 sequence: CASSETGSTRDTEAFF. The CDR3 DNA reads TGTGCCAGCAGCGAAACAGGGAGTACGAGAGACACTGAAGCTTTCTTT. The chain carries TRBV9 and TRBJ1-1; tentative D call: TRBD1 (6 bases). The CDR3 totals 16 residues. The V end lost 3 bases, the J end lost 3 bases, and 18 bases lay between the germline ends. Germline V CDR1 and CDR2: SGDLS, YYNGEE.

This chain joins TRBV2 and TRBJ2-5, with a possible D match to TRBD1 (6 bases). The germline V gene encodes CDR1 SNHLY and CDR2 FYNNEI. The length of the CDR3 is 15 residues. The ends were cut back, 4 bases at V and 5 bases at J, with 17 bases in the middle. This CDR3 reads CASSAEQGVGETQYF. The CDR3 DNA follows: TGTGCCAGCAGTGCCGAACAGGGTGTAGGGGAGACCCAGTACTTC.

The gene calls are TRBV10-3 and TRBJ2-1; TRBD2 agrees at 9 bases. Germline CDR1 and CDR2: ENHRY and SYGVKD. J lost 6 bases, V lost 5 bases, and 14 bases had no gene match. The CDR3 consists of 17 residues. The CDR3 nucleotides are TGTGCCATCAGTAATTCACTTCTAGCGGGAAAGGGCAATGAGCAGTTCTTC. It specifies CAISNSLLAGKGNEQFF.